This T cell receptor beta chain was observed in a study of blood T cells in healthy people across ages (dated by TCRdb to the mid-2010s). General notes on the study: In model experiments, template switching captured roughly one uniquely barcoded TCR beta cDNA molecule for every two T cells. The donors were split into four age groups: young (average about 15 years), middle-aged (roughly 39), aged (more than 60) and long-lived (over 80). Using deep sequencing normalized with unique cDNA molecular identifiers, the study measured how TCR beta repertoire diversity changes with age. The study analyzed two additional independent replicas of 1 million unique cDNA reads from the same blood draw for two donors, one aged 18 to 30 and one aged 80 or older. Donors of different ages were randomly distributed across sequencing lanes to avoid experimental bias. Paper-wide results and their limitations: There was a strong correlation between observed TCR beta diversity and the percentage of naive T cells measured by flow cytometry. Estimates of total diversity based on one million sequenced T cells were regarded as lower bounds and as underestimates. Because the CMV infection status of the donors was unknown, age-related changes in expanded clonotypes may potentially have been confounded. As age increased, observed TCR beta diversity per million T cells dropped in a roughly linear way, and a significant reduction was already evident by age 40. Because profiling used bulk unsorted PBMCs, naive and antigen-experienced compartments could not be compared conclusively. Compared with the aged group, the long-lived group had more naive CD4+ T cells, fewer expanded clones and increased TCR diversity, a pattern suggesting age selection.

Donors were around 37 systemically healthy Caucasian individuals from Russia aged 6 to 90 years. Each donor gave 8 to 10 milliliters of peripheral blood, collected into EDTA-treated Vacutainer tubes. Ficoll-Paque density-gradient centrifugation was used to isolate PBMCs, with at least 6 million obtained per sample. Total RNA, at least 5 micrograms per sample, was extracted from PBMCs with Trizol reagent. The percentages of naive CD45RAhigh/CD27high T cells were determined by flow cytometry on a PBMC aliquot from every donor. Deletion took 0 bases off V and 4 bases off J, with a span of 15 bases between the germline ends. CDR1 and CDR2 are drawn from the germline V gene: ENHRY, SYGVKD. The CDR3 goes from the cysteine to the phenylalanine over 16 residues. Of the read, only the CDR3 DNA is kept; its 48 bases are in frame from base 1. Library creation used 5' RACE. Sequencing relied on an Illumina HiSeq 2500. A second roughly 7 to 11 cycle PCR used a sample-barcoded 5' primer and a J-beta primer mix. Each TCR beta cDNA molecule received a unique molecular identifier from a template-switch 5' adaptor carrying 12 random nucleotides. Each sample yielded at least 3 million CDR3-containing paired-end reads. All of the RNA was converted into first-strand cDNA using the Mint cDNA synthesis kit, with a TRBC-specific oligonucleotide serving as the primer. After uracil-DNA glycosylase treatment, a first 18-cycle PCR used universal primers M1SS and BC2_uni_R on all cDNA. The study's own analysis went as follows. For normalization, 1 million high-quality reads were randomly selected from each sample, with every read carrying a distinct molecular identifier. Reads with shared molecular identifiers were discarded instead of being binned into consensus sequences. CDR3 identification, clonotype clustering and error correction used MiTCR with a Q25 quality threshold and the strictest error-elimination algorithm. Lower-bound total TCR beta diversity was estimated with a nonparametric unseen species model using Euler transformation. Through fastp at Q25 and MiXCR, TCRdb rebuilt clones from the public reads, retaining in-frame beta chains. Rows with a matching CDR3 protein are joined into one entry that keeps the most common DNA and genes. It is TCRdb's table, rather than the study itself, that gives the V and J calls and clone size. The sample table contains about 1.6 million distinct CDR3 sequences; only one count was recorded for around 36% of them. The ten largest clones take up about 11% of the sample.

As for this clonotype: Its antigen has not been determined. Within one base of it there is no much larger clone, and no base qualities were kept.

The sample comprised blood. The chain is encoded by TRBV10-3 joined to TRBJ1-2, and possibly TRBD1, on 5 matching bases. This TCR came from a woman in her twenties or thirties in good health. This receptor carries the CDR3 CAISESIQGSPYGYTF. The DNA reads TGTGCCATCAGTGAGTCAATTCAGGGTTCTCCCTATGGCTACACCTTC.